This record concerns one TCR beta chain sequence. The data were obtained in a study of CXCR3-negative and CXCR3-positive naive CD8 T cells. 5' RACE that incorporated UMI labels was used to prepare the TRB cDNA libraries. TCRdb re-called the 5' RACE reads; one entry per CDR3 protein, DNA not given. This table holds tens of thousands of distinct CDR3 sequences. The sequenced material came from naive CXCR3- CD8+ T cells from blood. Subset defined: CD45RO-CCR7+CD27+CD95- naive CD8+ T cells lacking CXCR3 (TNR3-). The sequence was collected from a human donor in good health. Some clones in this sample may be carry-over from other donors' samples.

The CDR3 sequence: CASSLAGSYTEAFF. The V gene is TRBV7-9, the J gene TRBJ1-1. Germline-derived CDR1 and CDR2 are SEHNR and FQNEAQ (reference sequence). The CDR3 loop spans 14 amino acids.